The rows below give T cell receptor beta chains drawn from one sample of a study of T cell changes during pregnancy in multiple sclerosis. Some clones are missing from TCRdb's copy, which holds only in-frame ones; the method was immunoSEQ multiplex PCR. The data show around 80,000 clones, roughly 92% seen once. Here the sequenced sample was peripheral blood, taken before pregnancy. The receptors stem from a female donor with multiple sclerosis, enrolled in a pregnancy study. CDR3s include the opening cysteine and the closing phenylalanine or tryptophan. The order of the fields is J gene, V gene, D gene, clone size, CDR3 DNA, CDR3 protein. D genes are given only for firm matches. Clone size appears in some rows only: once, few, many, or a class for an expanded clone.

J: TRBJ2-7
V: TRBV11-2
D: TRBD2
size: NA
DNA: TGTGCCAGCAGCCTAGCGGGAGTCTCCTACGAGCAGTACTTC
CDR3: CASSLAGVSYEQYF

J: TRBJ2-6
V: TRBV5-6
D: NA
size: NA
DNA: TGTGCCAGCAGCTTTCCCGGCTCTGGGGCCAACGTCCTGACTTTC
CDR3: CASSFPGSGANVLTF

J: TRBJ2-1
V: TRBV7-9
D: NA
size: NA
DNA: TGTGCCAGCAGCTTTATACCGGACTCGAATAATGAGCAGTTCTTC
CDR3: CASSFIPDSNNEQFF

J: TRBJ1-2
V: TRBV7-2
D: NA
size: NA
DNA: TGTGCCAGCAGCCAACAGCTTAACTATGGCTACACCTTC
CDR3: CASSQQLNYGYTF

J: TRBJ2-1
V: TRBV5-8
D: TRBD2
size: NA
DNA: TGTGCCAGCAGCTTGCGCGGGAGGGACAATGAGCAGTTCTTC
CDR3: CASSLRGRDNEQFF

J: TRBJ2-2
V: TRBV28
D: NA
size: NA
DNA: TGTGCCAGCAGTTTCCCCGGCAGGGTCGGCACCGGGGAGCTGTTTTTT
CDR3: CASSFPGRVGTGELFF

J: TRBJ2-3
V: TRBV18
D: TRBD2
size: NA
DNA: TGTGCCAGCTCACACGGGAGGTCCAGCACAGATACGCAGTATTTT
CDR3: CASSHGRSSTDTQYF

J: TRBJ1-5
V: TRBV5-1
D: NA
size: NA
DNA: TGCGCCAGCAGCTTGGCTCCGGGGAGCAATCAGCCCCAGCATTTT
CDR3: CASSLAPGSNQPQHF

J: TRBJ1-1
V: TRBV2
D: NA
size: few
DNA: TGTGCCAGCAGTGAACCACCTAGCACTGAAGCTTTCTTT
CDR3: CASSEPPSTEAFF

J: TRBJ2-5
V: TRBV6-1
D: NA
size: NA
DNA: TGTGCCAGCACCCGGACAGAAAGTCCCACCGAGACCCAGTACTTC
CDR3: CASTRTESPTETQYF

J: TRBJ1-1
V: TRBV5-6
D: NA
size: NA
DNA: TGTGCCAGCAGTTTATCCCGAGGGACAAGGAACACTGAAGCTTTCTTT
CDR3: CASSLSRGTRNTEAFF

J: TRBJ2-1
V: TRBV6-6
D: NA
size: once
DNA: TGTGCCAGCAGTTTTGGCGGGGCCCAAGGGAGGAATGAGCAGTTCTTC
CDR3: CASSFGGAQGRNEQFF

J: TRBJ1-5
V: TRBV12-2
D: NA
size: NA
DNA: TGTGCAAGTCGCTTAGCCCCTGGACAATATAGCAATCAGCCCCAGCATTTT
CDR3: CASRLAPGQYSNQPQHF

J: TRBJ2-7
V: TRBV2
D: TRBD2
size: NA
DNA: TGTGCCAGCAGCACTAGCGGGGCCAGGGAGCAGTACTTC
CDR3: CASSTSGAREQYF

J: TRBJ2-1
V: TRBV27
D: TRBD2
size: NA
DNA: TGTGCCAGCAGTTTTTCTGGCGGGAGCGTCTATGAGCAGTTCTTC
CDR3: CASSFSGGSVYEQFF

J: TRBJ1-3
V: TRBV6-5
D: NA
size: once
DNA: TGTGCCAGCAGTTTGACAGTCACAAGGGGAAACACCATATATTTT
CDR3: CASSLTVTRGNTIYF

J: TRBJ2-6
V: TRBV10-2
D: NA
size: NA
DNA: TGCGCCAGCGGCCTGGGGGCAAACGTCCTGACTTTC
CDR3: CASGLGANVLTF

J: TRBJ1-2
V: TRBV19
D: TRBD1
size: NA
DNA: TGTGCCAGTAGTCAAACAGGGGCAAAGGGTGGCTACACCTTC
CDR3: CASSQTGAKGGYTF

J: TRBJ2-6
V: TRBV11-2
D: NA
size: NA
DNA: TGTGCCAGCAGCTTAGATCGGAGGGCCAGCCCTGGGGCCAACGTCCTGACTTTC
CDR3: CASSLDRRASPGANVLTF

J: TRBJ2-1
V: TRBV4-3
D: NA
size: NA
DNA: TGCGCCAGCAGCCAACCGACGCCCAGCGGATTGAATGAGCAGTTCTTC
CDR3: CASSQPTPSGLNEQFF

J: TRBJ2-3
V: TRBV15
D: NA
size: NA
DNA: TGTGCCACCTACGGAGCCGGCACAGATACGCAGTATTTT
CDR3: CATYGAGTDTQYF

J: TRBJ2-7
V: TRBV7-9
D: TRBD1
size: NA
DNA: TGTGCCAGCAGCCGGACAGGGGAAGGGACCTACGAGCAGTACTTC
CDR3: CASSRTGEGTYEQYF

J: TRBJ2-7
V: TRBV18
D: TRBD2
size: NA
DNA: TGTGCCAGCACTCACCAGTCCAGCGGGAGTGGAGAGCAGTACTTC
CDR3: CASTHQSSGSGEQYF

J: TRBJ2-3
V: TRBV7-2
D: TRBD2
size: NA
DNA: TGTGCCAGCAGCTCACCTAGCGGGAGGTACACAGATACGCAGTATTTT
CDR3: CASSSPSGRYTDTQYF

J: TRBJ1-3
V: TRBV7-3
D: TRBD1
size: NA
DNA: TGTGCCAGCAGCTTAAAAGGACAGGGCTCTGGAAACACCATATATTTT
CDR3: CASSLKGQGSGNTIYF

J: TRBJ2-5
V: TRBV7-2
D: NA
size: NA
DNA: TGTGCCAGCAGCTTGTCGGGGGAGACCCAGTACTTC
CDR3: CASSLSGETQYF

J: TRBJ1-5
V: TRBV2
D: TRBD1
size: NA
DNA: TGTGCCAGCAGTGAGGACAGGGTTAGCAATCAGCCCCAGCATTTT
CDR3: CASSEDRVSNQPQHF

J: TRBJ2-3
V: TRBV10-3
D: TRBD2
size: once
DNA: TGTGCCATCAGTTCCGGGACTAGCGGGAGTACAGATACGCAGTATTTT
CDR3: CAISSGTSGSTDTQYF

J: TRBJ2-7
V: TRBV7-9
D: NA
size: few
DNA: TGTGCCAGCAGCTTTGACAACTTCAGAGGGAACTTC
CDR3: CASSFDNFRGNF

J: TRBJ2-7
V: TRBV9
D: TRBD1
size: NA
DNA: TGTGCCAGCAGCGCCCGGGACAGGGGGCTTGAGCAGTACTTC
CDR3: CASSARDRGLEQYF

J: TRBJ2-1
V: TRBV29-1
D: NA
size: NA
DNA: TGCAGCGTGTCGGAGGGGGCAAATGAGCAGTTCTTC
CDR3: CSVSEGANEQFF

J: TRBJ2-7
V: TRBV2
D: NA
size: NA
DNA: TGTGCCAGCAGGGGGCGGTCCTACGAGCAGTACTTC
CDR3: CASRGRSYEQYF

J: TRBJ2-7
V: TRBV6-1
D: TRBD2
size: NA
DNA: TGTGCCAGCAGTGCGACTAGCGGGGCACCCTACGAGCAGTACTTC
CDR3: CASSATSGAPYEQYF

J: TRBJ1-1
V: TRBV7-2
D: TRBD1
size: NA
DNA: TGTGCCAGCAGCCTGCGGGGACAGGGTTCCACTGAAGCTTTCTTT
CDR3: CASSLRGQGSTEAFF

J: TRBJ2-1
V: TRBV10-3
D: TRBD2
size: NA
DNA: TGTGCCATCAGCACTAGACTAGCGGGAGCTCACAATGAGCAGTTCTTC
CDR3: CAISTRLAGAHNEQFF

J: TRBJ2-7
V: TRBV11-2
D: TRBD1
size: NA
DNA: TGTGCCAGCAGCCTACGGGACAGAACCTACGAGCAGTACTTC
CDR3: CASSLRDRTYEQYF

J: TRBJ2-2
V: TRBV11-3
D: NA
size: NA
DNA: TGTGCCAGCTGTTACTCGGGGGCTAGCGGCGGGGAGCTGTTTTTT
CDR3: CASCYSGASGGELFF

J: TRBJ2-2
V: TRBV4-2
D: NA
size: NA
DNA: TGTGCCAGCAGCCAAGATCCGGGAGTAGGCACCGGGGAGCTGTTTTTT
CDR3: CASSQDPGVGTGELFF

J: TRBJ2-3
V: TRBV7-8
D: NA
size: once
DNA: TGTGCCAGCAGCTTAGCGGGAGGTAGCACAGATACGCAGTATTTT
CDR3: CASSLAGGSTDTQYF

J: TRBJ2-5
V: TRBV30
D: NA
size: NA
DNA: TGTGCCTGGAGAGTTAGACATCAAGAGACCCAGTACTTC
CDR3: CAWRVRHQETQYF

J: TRBJ2-7
V: TRBV7-9
D: NA
size: NA
DNA: TGTGCCAGCAGCTTGGACAGCTCCTACGAGCAGTACTTC
CDR3: CASSLDSSYEQYF

J: TRBJ2-3
V: TRBV4-2
D: TRBD2
size: NA
DNA: TGTGCCAGCAGCCTCTCAGGACTAGCGGGAGGTGCAGATACGCAGTATTTT
CDR3: CASSLSGLAGGADTQYF

J: TRBJ2-1
V: TRBV5-1
D: TRBD2
size: NA
DNA: TGCGCCAGCAGCTTAGGGACTATTTCTCCGAGCTCCTACAATGAGCAGTTCTTC
CDR3: CASSLGTISPSSYNEQFF

J: TRBJ2-1
V: TRBV18
D: TRBD1
size: NA
DNA: TGTGCCAGCTCACCGGGGGACAGGGCCTACAATGAGCAGTTCTTC
CDR3: CASSPGDRAYNEQFF

J: TRBJ2-1
V: TRBV7-7
D: TRBD2
size: NA
DNA: TGTGCTAGCAGCTTAGTCCGGGGGGGTGAGCAGTTCTTC
CDR3: CASSLVRGGEQFF

J: TRBJ2-1
V: TRBV5-1
D: TRBD2
size: NA
DNA: TGCGCCAGCAGCTTTACCGGGACTAGCGGGAGGAATGAGCAGTTCTTC
CDR3: CASSFTGTSGRNEQFF

J: TRBJ2-7
V: TRBV11-1
D: NA
size: once
DNA: TGTGCCAGCAGCGGACAGCATAGCCTCTCCTACGAGCAGTACTTC
CDR3: CASSGQHSLSYEQYF

J: TRBJ1-5
V: TRBV28
D: TRBD1
size: NA
DNA: TGTGCCAGCACCCGGCGGGACAGGGTGTTATGGCCCCAGCATTTT
CDR3: CASTRRDRVLWPQHF

J: TRBJ1-2
V: TRBV6-1
D: TRBD1
size: NA
DNA: TGTGCCAGCAGTGTTATTCTAGGACAGGGATCTCTTAACTATGGCTACACCTTC
CDR3: CASSVILGQGSLNYGYTF

J: TRBJ2-2
V: TRBV5-1
D: TRBD2
size: NA
DNA: TGCGCCAGCAGCTTGGAAGGACTAGCGGGAAACACCGGGGAGCTGTTTTTT
CDR3: CASSLEGLAGNTGELFF

J: TRBJ2-7
V: TRBV10-3
D: NA
size: NA
DNA: TGTGCCATCAGAACGGAGGGGTCGTACGAGCAGTACTTC
CDR3: CAIRTEGSYEQYF

J: TRBJ2-2
V: TRBV29-1
D: NA
size: NA
DNA: TGCAGCGCCTGCGACACCCTCACCGGGGAGCTGTTTTTT
CDR3: CSACDTLTGELFF

J: TRBJ1-2
V: TRBV4-3
D: NA
size: NA
DNA: TGCGCCAGCAGCCAATGGGTGACAGCTTCGTTGGGCTACACCTTC
CDR3: CASSQWVTASLGYTF

J: TRBJ2-2
V: TRBV30
D: NA
size: NA
DNA: TGTGCCTGGACCCCTAGGGGGGAGCTGTTTTTT
CDR3: CAWTPRGELFF

J: TRBJ1-2
V: TRBV19
D: NA
size: NA
DNA: TGTGCCAGTAGTATAACCGCCGGAGGCGCAGGCTACACCTTC
CDR3: CASSITAGGAGYTF

J: TRBJ1-1
V: TRBV2
D: NA
size: NA
DNA: TGTGCCAGCAACATGATGTCAGGGAACACTGAAGCTTTCTTT
CDR3: CASNMMSGNTEAFF

J: TRBJ2-1
V: TRBV29-1
D: TRBD2
size: NA
DNA: TGCAGCGTGGAAGGGACTAGCGGACCCTACAATGAGCAGTTCTTC
CDR3: CSVEGTSGPYNEQFF